These 25 T cell receptor beta chains came from one sample sequenced in a study of beta chain features in type 1 diabetes. The study, taken as a whole, reports: Shorter TCRB CDR3s, moderately but significantly so, marked every one of the four CD4+ subsets in Type 1 diabetes patients.

No antigens are known for them. The authors reverse transcribed all of the isolated RNA, so sequencing captured expressed TCRB transcripts. This table comes from immunoSEQ multiplex PCR, and its TCRdb copy is limited to in-frame clones, with some not included. The repertoire consists of a few hundred thousand clones, with over 8.5% occurring once and the leading ten covering roughly 0.54%. Sequences were obtained from central memory CD4+ T cells from blood. These receptors all come from a young man with type 1 diabetes.

In DNA, the CDR3 is TGTGCCAGCAGATTACCCCCAGGGCGAGGCTACACCTTC. Protein: CASRLPPGRGYTF. The rearrangement joins TRBV11-2 to TRBJ1-2; TRBD1 is a possible D gene (5 bases). Germline V gives CDR1 SGHAT, CDR2 FQNNGV. The germline V and J ends were trimmed by 6 bases and 8 bases, with 16 bases remaining between them. The CDR3 is made up of 13 amino acids. Variable domain in full (rest from reference TRBV11-2 and TRBJ1-2): EAGVAQSPRYKIIEKRQSVAFWCNPISGHATLYWYQQILGQGPKLLIQFQNNGVVDDSQLPKDRFSAERLKGVDSTLKIQPAKLEDSAVYLCASRLPPGRGYTFGSGTRLTVV.

This clone was recorded a few times. V is TRBV7-9 and J is TRBJ1-4, with D unclear. The CDR3 is 15 amino acids. V was shortened by 5 bases and J by 8 bases, with 18 bases between the two germline ends. Germline loops: CDR1 SEHNR, CDR2 FQNEAQ (reference sequence). Here the CDR3 reads CASSGDLRAYEKLFF. The CDR3 DNA follows: TGTGCCAGCAGCGGGGATTTGAGAGCTTACGAAAAACTGTTTTTT. Full variable domain (missing parts from reference TRBV7-9 and TRBJ1-4): DTGVSQNPRHKITKRGQNVTFRCDPISEHNRLYWYRQTLGQGPEFLTYFQNEAQLEKSRLLSDRFSAERPKGSFSTLEIQRTEQGDSAMYLCASSGDLRAYEKLFFGSGTQLSVL.

This clone was seen only a few times. V usage is TRBV11-3 and J usage is TRBJ2-2, with D possibly being TRBD1 (6 bases). V was shortened by 3 bases and J by 0 bases, with 8 bases between the two germline ends. The CDR3 consists of 15 residues. Germline V lookup: CDR1 SGHNT, CDR2 YENEEA. CDR3 loop: CASSFRTANTGELFF. CDR3 in DNA: TGTGCCAGCAGCTTTAGGACAGCGAACACCGGGGAGCTGTTTTTT.

This clone came up a few times. The rearrangement links TRBV5-1 to TRBJ2-5; tentative D call: TRBD1 (6 bases). Trimming cost V 4 bases and J 2 bases, with 18 bases left between them. The CDR3 is 16 amino acids. Germline loops: CDR1 SGHRS, CDR2 YFSETQ. CDR3 nucleotides: TGCGCCAGCAGCCAGGGGACCTACATGATACAAGAGACCCAGTACTTC. Protein product: CASSQGTYMIQETQYF.

The chain joins TRBV4-1 to TRBJ1-2; D gene uncertain. This CDR3 spans 13 amino acids. The ends were cut back, 0 bases at V and 4 bases at J, with 6 bases in the middle. Germline V lookup: CDR1 MGHRA, CDR2 YSYEKL. The DNA for the CDR3 is TGCGCCAGCAGCCAAGATACGACCTATGGCTACACCTTC. Protein: CASSQDTTYGYTF.

This clone has a handful of counts. The chain employs TRBV11-1 and TRBJ1-1, with D hard to call. Trimming pared 1 base from V and 0 bases from J, leaving 9 bases between. In germline, CDR1 is SGHAT, CDR2 FQDESV (reference sequence). This CDR3 is built from 15 residues. In DNA, the CDR3 is TGTGCCAGCAGCTTAGGGTCCGGACTGAACACTGAAGCTTTCTTT. Amino acid sequence: CASSLGSGLNTEAFF. The entire variable domain, with the rest obtained from reference TRBV11-1 and TRBJ1-1, is as follows: EAEVAQSPRYKITEKSQAVAFWCDPISGHATLYWYRQILGQGPELLVQFQDESVVDDSQLPKDRFSAERLKGVDSTLKIQPAELGDSAMYLCASSLGSGLNTEAFFGQGTRLTVV.

The genes are TRBV6-5 and TRBJ1-4; 9 nucleotides match TRBD1. V lost 2 bases to trimming and J lost 7 bases; unmatched junction nucleotides: 5. Germline V gene lookup returns CDR1 MNHEY and CDR2 SVGAGI. There are 15 residues in the CDR3. CDR3 residues: CASSYTQGAGEKLFF. The CDR3 coding sequence is TGTGCCAGCAGTTACACACAGGGGGCAGGTGAAAAACTGTTTTTT.

This clone was counted between two and nine times. J is TRBJ2-7 and V is TRBV7-2, with D tentatively TRBD2 (5 bases). Trimming removed 4 bases at V and 0 bases at J, with 10 bases between. CDR1 is SGHTA and CDR2 is FQGNSA in the germline V gene. The CDR3 consists of 14 residues. CDR3 nucleotide sequence: TGTGCCAGCAGCTCTATTAGCGCCTCCTACGAGCAGTACTTC. Its protein product is CASSSISASYEQYF.

In its sample, this clone was seen a few times. This rearrangement joins TRBV7-2 to TRBJ2-7, with 9 bases that match TRBD1. Germline V gives CDR1 SGHTA, CDR2 FQGNSA. This CDR3 contains 15 residues. The V and J ends lost 5 bases and 0 bases, in that order; junction bases with no gene match: 5. CDR3 sequence reads: CASSLRTGASYEQYF. As DNA, the CDR3 is TGTGCCAGCAGCCTTCGGACAGGGGCCTCCTACGAGCAGTACTTC.

The CDR3 sequence is CASSLWQGKGDEQYF. The CDR3 bases are TGTGCCAGCAGTTTATGGCAGGGAAAGGGTGACGAGCAGTACTTC. V gene TRBV28 combines with J gene TRBJ2-7; perhaps TRBD1 as D (5 bases). This CDR3 spans 15 amino acids. Germline CDR1 and CDR2: MDHEN and SYDVKM. Trimming left V 0 bases short and J 5 bases short, with 14 bases between.

The rearrangement uses TRBV7-9 and TRBJ1-1; possibly TRBD1 for D (6 bases). V was cut by 0 bases and J by 4 bases, with 12 bases left in between. CDR3 length: 15 amino acids. Germline lookup yields CDR1 SEHNR and CDR2 FQNEAQ (reference sequence). CDR3 nucleotide sequence: TGTGCCAGCAGCTTAGCGAACAGGGTGGGCACTGAAGCTTTCTTT. As protein: CASSLANRVGTEAFF.

Only a few counts were recorded for this clone. The junction and the germline gene differ at one end; a read error may be behind it. The rearrangement uses TRBV27 and TRBJ2-5, with D unresolved. This CDR3 comprises 13 residues. Germline loops: CDR1 MNHEY, CDR2 SMNVEV (reference sequence). The CDR3 reads CASSFRREETQYF. In nucleotides, the CDR3 is TGTGCCAGCAGTTTCCGCAGAGAAGAAACCCAGTACTTC.

The V gene is TRBV9, the J gene TRBJ2-7, with a tentative D call TRBD2 (6 bases). The V and J ends lost 0 bases and 4 bases respectively, with 23 bases between them. The CDR3 runs 18 residues. CDR1 is SGDLS and CDR2 is YYNGEE in the germline V gene. CDR3 protein: CASSVGAGPRSGEYEQYF. In DNA form, the CDR3 reads TGTGCCAGCAGCGTAGGGGCGGGACCCCGATCGGGGGAGTACGAGCAGTACTTC.

This clone was seen at least ten times. This sequence joins TRBV11-2 and TRBJ2-2; D might be TRBD1 (5 bases). Per germline, CDR1 SGHAT and CDR2 FQNNGV. V lost 3 bases, J lost 11 bases, and 13 bases lay in between. This CDR3 is built from 13 residues. Here the CDR3 reads CASSFRALYELFF. The CDR3 region has the DNA TGTGCCAGCAGCTTCAGGGCCCTGTACGAGCTGTTTTTT.

This rearrangement joins TRBV5-1 to TRBJ2-7; 8 positions agree with TRBD2. The junction had 10 bases not matched to a gene; V was cut back by 0 bases and J by 5 bases. The germline V gene encodes CDR1 SGHRS and CDR2 YFSETQ. This CDR3 is built from 16 residues. CDR3 loop: CASSLGLALGLDEQYF. The CDR3 nucleotides read TGCGCCAGCAGCTTGGGACTAGCGCTAGGGTTGGACGAGCAGTACTTC.

This clone appeared a few times. The J gene is TRBJ1-5, the V gene TRBV29-1, with D unresolved. The CDR3 has 13 amino acids. In germline, CDR1 is SQVTM, CDR2 ANQGSEA. The V and J ends lost 6 bases and 7 bases respectively, with 16 bases between them. CDR3 sequence: CSVGPEGKQPQHF. CDR3 bases: TGCAGCGTGGGTCCGGAGGGTAAACAGCCCCAGCATTTT.

The chain's CDR3 is CASSSTGTTDTQYF. The CDR3 DNA reads TGTGCCAGCAGCTCTACAGGGACCACAGATACGCAGTATTTT. The chain joins TRBV7-9 to TRBJ2-3; weak D call: TRBD1 (6 bases). The CDR3 sequence is 14 residues long. Trimming cost V 4 bases and J 2 bases, with 10 bases left between them. Germline V gene data show CDR1 as SEHNR and CDR2 as FQNEAQ (reference sequence). Variable domain in full (rest from reference TRBV7-9 and TRBJ2-3): DTGVSQNPRHKITKRGQNVTFRCDPISEHNRLYWYRQTLGQGPEFLTYFQNEAQLEKSRLLSDRFSAERPKGSFSTLEIQRTEQGDSAMYLCASSSTGTTDTQYFGPGTRLTVL.

The chain employs TRBV6-5 and TRBJ2-5; the match to TRBD2 covers 13 bases. The germline CDR1 and CDR2 sequences are MNHEY and SVGAGI. Trimming took 5 bases from V and 4 from J; bases not matched to a gene: 4. This CDR3 is built from 15 residues. CDR3 sequence: CASSPRLAGGETQYF. CDR3 DNA sequence: TGTGCCAGCAGTCCCCGACTAGCGGGGGGAGAGACCCAGTACTTC.

This clone was found a few times. V usage is TRBV11-2 and J usage is TRBJ2-7, with unresolved D. CDR1 and CDR2 from the germline V gene are SGHAT and FQNNGV. V lost 2 bases and J 5 bases, leaving 25 bases between the germline ends. This CDR3 spans 18 amino acids. CDR3 region: CASSLKRRVLSVPHEQYF. The CDR3 DNA follows: TGTGCCAGCAGCTTAAAGCGCCGGGTCTTGTCGGTTCCCCACGAGCAGTACTTC.

This chain connects TRBV5-1 to TRBJ2-5; 7 bases agree with TRBD1. V lost 7 bases and J lost 4; bases outside the gene matches: 7. This CDR3 is 13 amino acids long. CDR1 SGHRS and CDR2 YFSETQ come from the germline V gene. The CDR3 sequence: CASCTGAGETQYF. Here the CDR3 DNA reads TGCGCCAGCTGTACAGGGGCCGGAGAGACCCAGTACTTC.

In its sample, this clone was seen a few times. V and J are TRBV28 and TRBJ2-1, with 11 nucleotides matching TRBD2. The CDR3 runs to 16 residues. Germline loops: CDR1 MDHEN, CDR2 SYDVKM. Trimming took 5 bases from V and 0 from J; bases not matched to a gene: 3. DNA for the CDR3: TGTGCCAGCAGTACAACTAGCGGGAGCTCCTACAATGAGCAGTTCTTC. It encodes CASSTTSGSSYNEQFF.

This clone appeared a few times. The gene calls are TRBV5-1 and TRBJ2-7; D possibly corresponds to TRBD1 (5 bases). Per germline, CDR1 SGHRS and CDR2 YFSETQ. V was cut by 0 bases and J by 5 bases, with 12 bases left in between. This CDR3 is 14 amino acids long. The CDR3 region has the DNA TGCGCCAGCAGCTTGGGCAGGGTCGGGCACGAGCAGTACTTC. Translation: CASSLGRVGHEQYF.

V gene TRBV4-1 combines with J gene TRBJ2-3, with 12 positions matching TRBD2. Trimming at V came to 1 base and at J to 6 bases, leaving 5 bases not matched to a gene. The CDR3 length is 16 residues. Germline V gene data show CDR1 as MGHRA and CDR2 as YSYEKL. The CDR3 DNA follows: TGCGCCAGCAGCCAAGCCCAGGGACTAGCGGGTGATACGCAGTATTTT. Translated, it gives CASSQAQGLAGDTQYF.

This clone was recorded a few times. Other DNA sequences in the sample encode the same CDR3. The chain joins TRBV10-3 to TRBJ2-2, with 7 bases lining up with TRBD2. After removal of 4 bases from V and 2 bases from J, the junction contained 4 bases not matched to a gene. CDR1 is ENHRY, CDR2 SYGVKD, per germline. The CDR3 length is 15 residues. The CDR3 loop reads CAISVGGSNTGELFF. The CDR3 DNA reads as TGTGCCATCAGTGTCGGCGGGAGTAACACCGGGGAGCTGTTTTTT.

This clone was seen more than once but under ten times. The chain links TRBV6-1 to TRBJ2-1; D call uncertain. Germline-derived CDR1 and CDR2 are MNHNS and SASEGT. This CDR3 is 13 amino acids long. The ends were cut back, 4 bases at V and 0 bases at J, with 4 bases in the middle. CDR3 protein: CASSGSSYNEQFF. The CDR3 region has the DNA TGTGCCAGCAGTGGGAGCTCCTACAATGAGCAGTTCTTC.